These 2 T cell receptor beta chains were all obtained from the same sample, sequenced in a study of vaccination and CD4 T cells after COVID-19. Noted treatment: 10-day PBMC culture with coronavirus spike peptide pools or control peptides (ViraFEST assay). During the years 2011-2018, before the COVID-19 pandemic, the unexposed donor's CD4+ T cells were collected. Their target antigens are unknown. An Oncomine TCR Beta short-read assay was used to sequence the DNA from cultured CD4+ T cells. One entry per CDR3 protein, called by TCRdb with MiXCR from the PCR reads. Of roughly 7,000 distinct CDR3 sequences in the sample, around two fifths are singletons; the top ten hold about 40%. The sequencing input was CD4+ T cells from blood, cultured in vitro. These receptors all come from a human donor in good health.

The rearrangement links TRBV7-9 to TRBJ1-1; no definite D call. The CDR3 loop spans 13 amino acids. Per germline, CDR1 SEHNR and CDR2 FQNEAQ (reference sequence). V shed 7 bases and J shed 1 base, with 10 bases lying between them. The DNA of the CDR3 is TGTGCCAGCACCCGAGGAGGGAACACTGAAGCTTTCTTT. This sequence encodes CASTRGGNTEAFF.

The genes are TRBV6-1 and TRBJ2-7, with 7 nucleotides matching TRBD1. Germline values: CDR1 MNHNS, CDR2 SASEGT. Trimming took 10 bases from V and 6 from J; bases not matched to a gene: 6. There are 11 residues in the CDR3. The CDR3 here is CATTGTAEQYF. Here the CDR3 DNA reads TGTGCCACCACTGGGACAGCCGAGCAGTACTTC.